This T cell receptor beta chain was profiled in a study of beta chain features in type 1 diabetes. Study-wide results and limits: Shortening that was moderate but significant affected the TCRB CDR3s of Type 1 diabetes patients in all four CD4+ subsets.

This clone was recorded a few times. Antigen: not known. Reverse transcription of all isolated RNA meant that expressed TCRB transcripts were sequenced. Method: immunoSEQ multiplex PCR; TCRdb's copy keeps in-frame clones and lacks some. The table lists approximately 360,000 clones, around 12% of them singletons, with 0.0095% to 0.013% in the top ten. Trimming took 0 bases from V and 0 from J, leaving 12 bases between them. Germline assignment: CDR1 MNHEY and CDR2 SVGAGI. There are 16 residues in the CDR3. Sequencing input: naive CD4+ T cells from blood. The chain links TRBV6-5 to TRBJ2-7; tentative D call: TRBD2 (6 bases). This clonotype originated in a woman aged 18-29 years with type 1 diabetes. The CDR3 sequence: CASSYSISGLSYEQYF. The CDR3 DNA reads TGTGCCAGCAGTTACTCTATTAGCGGTCTCTCCTACGAGCAGTACTTC.